These 27 T cell receptor beta chains were all obtained from the same sample, sequenced in a study of molecular identifiers for immune sequencing clone quantification. In TCRdb, the PCR reads were re-called with MiXCR into one record per CDR3 protein. This table holds around 470,000 distinct CDR3 sequences, roughly 24% found once. The sample was naive CD8+ T cells from blood, with Jurkat cell RNA spiked in. Subset: FACS-sorted CD8+CD4-CCR7+CD45RA+ naive T cells. These receptors came from a human donor in good health. Some libraries in this study had Jurkat cell RNA spiked in.

There are a few counts of this clonotype. This rearrangement joins TRBV6-5 to TRBJ2-7; D is possibly TRBD2 (6 bases). Germline V gives CDR1 MNHEY, CDR2 SVGAGI. The CDR3 consists of 15 residues. Trimming removed 3 bases from V and 2 bases from J, with 14 bases in between. DNA for the CDR3: TGTGCCAGCAGTTATGGGAGTAGCGGAACCTACGAGCAGTACTTC. Protein sequence: CASSYGSSGTYEQYF.

This chain links TRBV6-1 with TRBJ1-5, with D perhaps TRBD1 (5 bases). CDR3 size: 17 residues. CDR1 and CDR2 from the germline V gene are MNHNS and SASEGT. Deletions cut 1 base from V and 0 bases from J, with 13 bases between. Here the CDR3 DNA reads TGTGCCAGCAGTGAAGAGGCCCAGGGTTATAGCAATCAGCCCCAGCATTTT. Its translation is CASSEEAQGYSNQPQHF.

This clonotype showed up just a few times. The CDR3 region has the DNA TGTGCCAGCACCGTCCAGCGGGGGACGAACACCGGGGAGCTGTTTTTT. Its translation: CASTVQRGTNTGELFF. This chain connects TRBV6-2 or TRBV6-3 to TRBJ2-2; 8 bases align to TRBD2. Germline V gives CDR1 MNHEY, CDR2 SVGEGT. There are 16 residues in the CDR3. V lost 7 bases and J lost 0; bases outside the gene matches: 7.

The chain links TRBV7-2 to TRBJ2-7; 7 bases match TRBD2. This CDR3 has 15 amino acids. V was clipped by 1 base and J by 0 bases; unmatched bases: 3. Germline V gene sequence: CDR1 SGHTA, CDR2 FQGNSA. The CDR3 is CASSLGGGISYEQYF. CDR3 DNA sequence: TGTGCCAGCAGCTTAGGCGGGGGAATCTCCTACGAGCAGTACTTC.

This clonotype has a count of ten or more. This chain uses TRBV13 with TRBJ1-1; D is unclear. Germline loops: CDR1 PRHDT, CDR2 FYEKMQ (reference sequence). Trimming stripped 5 bases from V and 6 bases from J, with 10 bases between. The CDR3 spans 12 residues. The CDR3: CASSHLSAEAFF. In nucleotides, the CDR3 is TGTGCCAGCAGCCACCTTTCCGCTGAAGCTTTCTTT. The full variable domain, with the rest looked up from reference TRBV13 and TRBJ1-1, is AAGVIQSPRHLIKEKRETATLKCYPIPRHDTVYWYQQGPGQDPQFLISFYEKMQSDKGSIPDRFSAQQFSDYHSELNMSSLELGDSALYFCASSHLSAEAFFGQGTRLTVV.

About this clonotype itself: Possible read error: a much larger clone is one base away. The chain carries TRBV7-2 and TRBJ2-1; TRBD2 aligns across 8 bases. The CDR3 covers 15 residues. Germline lookup yields CDR1 SGHTA and CDR2 FQGNSA. The J segment lost 9 bases and the V segment lost 4 bases, leaving 11 bases of the junction unmatched. The CDR3: CASSSYRTSRVEQFF. The CDR3 nucleotides are TGTGCCAGCAGCTCATACCGGACTAGCCGGGTTGAGCAGTTCTTC.

Regarding this clonotype: It may be a read error: a sequence one base away is much more abundant. This chain joins TRBV4-1 and TRBJ1-5; tentative D call: TRBD1 (6 bases). Per the germline V gene, CDR1 is MGHRA and CDR2 is YSYEKL. With 5 bases removed from V and 6 bases from J, the gap between germline ends came to 14 bases. The CDR3 has 14 amino acids. In DNA form, the CDR3 reads TGCGCCAGCAGCTTGGACGGGGGGCTTCAGCCCCAGCATTTT. Its protein is CASSLDGGLQPQHF.

As concerns this clonotype: A much bigger clone sits one base away, suggesting this may be a read error. This chain connects TRBV6-5 to TRBJ2-7, with TRBD1 matching over 9 bases. Germline CDR1 and CDR2: MNHEY and SVGAGI. V was clipped by 4 bases and J by 0 bases; unmatched bases: 7. The CDR3 is 16 amino acids. The CDR3: CASSCTGTGSSYEQYF. The CDR3 bases are TGTGCCAGCAGTTGCACCGGGACAGGGAGCTCCTACGAGCAGTACTTC.

At least ten counts were recorded for this clonotype. This chain connects TRBV20-1 to TRBJ2-7, with 8 bases lining up with TRBD2. CDR3 length equals 15 residues. The J segment lost 6 bases and the V segment lost 2 bases, leaving 12 bases of the junction unmatched. The germline gives CDR1 DFQATT, CDR2 SNEGSKA (reference sequence). The chain's CDR3 is CSARSSARGDAEQYF. The CDR3 DNA reads as TGCAGTGCTAGAAGCTCGGCGCGGGGGGATGCCGAGCAGTACTTC.

A few counts support this clonotype. The chain uses TRBV4-1 and TRBJ1-2, with D tentatively TRBD1 (6 bases). Germline lookup yields CDR1 MGHRA and CDR2 YSYEKL. V was clipped by 1 base and J by 5 bases, with 14 bases between them. This CDR3 comprises 15 residues. CDR3 protein: CASSQVAQGIYGYTF. The DNA for the CDR3 is TGCGCCAGCAGCCAAGTTGCTCAGGGGATTTATGGCTACACCTTC.

The V and J genes are TRBV11-2 and TRBJ1-1; no clear D. The CDR3 is 12 amino acids. V shed 5 bases and J shed 6 bases, with 10 bases lying between them. Germline CDR1 reads SGHAT; CDR2 reads FQNNGV. The CDR3: CASSRADAEAFF. The CDR3 DNA reads TGTGCCAGCAGCAGGGCCGACGCTGAAGCTTTCTTT. The variable domain in full, completed from reference TRBV11-2 and TRBJ1-1, reads EAGVAQSPRYKIIEKRQSVAFWCNPISGHATLYWYQQILGQGPKLLIQFQNNGVVDDSQLPKDRFSAERLKGVDSTLKIQPAKLEDSAVYLCASSRADAEAFFGQGTRLTVV.

The gene calls are TRBV19 and TRBJ1-1; D is ambiguous. The germline V gene has CDR1 LNHDA and CDR2 SQIVND (reference sequence). This CDR3 comprises 12 residues. V dropped 4 bases and J dropped 4 bases, with 7 bases sitting between them. CDR3 DNA: TGTGCCAGTAGTAAAGGTGTCACTGAAGCTTTCTTT. It translates to CASSKGVTEAFF.

This clonotype was seen repeatedly, ten times or more. The CDR3 protein is CASSQTSSETQYF. The CDR3 region has the DNA TGCGCCAGCAGCCAAACTAGCAGCGAGACCCAGTACTTC. The rearrangement links TRBV4-3 to TRBJ2-5; D is perhaps TRBD2 (6 bases). V lost 2 bases to trimming and J lost 5 bases, with 9 bases between them. CDR3 length equals 13 residues. Germline CDR1 reads LGHNA; CDR2 reads YSLEER.

The gene calls are TRBV6-5 and TRBJ2-7; D perhaps matches TRBD2 (6 bases). Trimming stripped 0 bases from V and 4 bases from J, with 16 bases between. The CDR3 contains 16 residues. CDR1 and CDR2 (germline): MNHEY, SVGAGI. Here the CDR3 DNA reads TGTGCCAGCAGTTACTCCCCCCTGGGTAGCGGATACGAGCAGTACTTC. Protein sequence: CASSYSPLGSGYEQYF.

This rearrangement joins TRBV27 to TRBJ2-5; D unresolved. CDR1 MNHEY and CDR2 SMNVEV come from the germline V gene (reference sequence). This CDR3 comprises 13 residues. The germline V and J ends were trimmed by 2 bases and 9 bases, with 13 bases remaining between them. In nucleotides, the CDR3 is TGTGCCAGCAGTTTAGCTAGTAGGATGGCCCAGTACTTC. Translation: CASSLASRMAQYF.

This clonotype was counted between two and nine times. The rearrangement links TRBV6-2 or TRBV6-3 to TRBJ2-7; 7 bases are shared with TRBD1. The CDR3 loop spans 15 amino acids. The germline CDR1 and CDR2 sequences are MNHEY and SVGEGT. J was trimmed by 0 bases and V by 5 bases; bases with no gene match: 7. CDR3: CASSTRDSSSYEQYF. The CDR3 region has the DNA TGTGCCAGCAGTACCCGGGACAGTAGCTCCTACGAGCAGTACTTC.

This clonotype was picked up many times. The chain carries TRBV12-3 or TRBV12-4 and TRBJ2-4; 11 bases match TRBD1. CDR3 length equals 18 residues. The V and J ends lost 5 bases and 0 bases, in that order; junction bases with no gene match: 9. DNA of the CDR3: TGTGCCAGCAGTCCCGGGACAGGGGGTCTTTTAGCCAAAAACATTCAGTACTTC. Translated: CASSPGTGGLLAKNIQYF.

This clonotype occurred a few times. This chain links TRBV9 with TRBJ1-3, with D unresolved. This CDR3 has 15 amino acids. The V end lost 0 bases, the J end lost 0 bases, and 7 bases lay between the germline ends. Germline V gene lookup returns CDR1 SGDLS and CDR2 YYNGEE. DNA for the CDR3: TGTGCCAGCAGCGTAGTAGCGGACTCTGGAAACACCATATATTTT. Residues: CASSVVADSGNTIYF.

This clonotype has only a few counts. The rearrangement links TRBV20-1 to TRBJ1-4; D possibly corresponds to TRBD1 (6 bases). The germline gives CDR1 DFQATT, CDR2 SNEGSKA (reference sequence). V lost 1 base to trimming and J lost 6 bases, with 12 bases between them. The CDR3 covers 14 residues. The CDR3 spells CSARVAQGDEKLFF. CDR3 in DNA: TGCAGTGCTAGAGTCGCACAGGGTGATGAAAAACTGTTTTTT.

This clonotype was seen repeatedly, ten times or more. CDR3 in DNA: TGTGCCAGCAGTTTTGGATCGCGGGGGCCCTACGAGCAGTACTTC. It specifies CASSFGSRGPYEQYF. This chain uses TRBV28 with TRBJ2-7; perhaps TRBD2 as D (7 bases). Germline V gene sequence: CDR1 MDHEN, CDR2 SYDVKM. This CDR3 region has 15 residues. V shed 3 bases and J shed 2 bases, with 14 bases lying between them.

In this sample, this clonotype turned up many times. The chain is built from TRBV6-2 or TRBV6-3 and TRBJ2-2; D unresolved. The CDR3 consists of 14 residues. V shed 1 base and J shed 2 bases, with 5 bases lying between them. Germline V gene lookup returns CDR1 MNHEY and CDR2 SVGEGT. CDR3 nucleotides: TGTGCCAGCAGTTACTATACTAACACCGGGGAGCTGTTTTTT. Amino acids: CASSYYTNTGELFF.

This clonotype has a count of ten or more. V is TRBV4-3 and J is TRBJ2-1; D is undetermined. This CDR3 spans 16 amino acids. V dropped 1 base and J dropped 4 bases, with 14 bases sitting between them. CDR1 and CDR2 (germline): LGHNA, YSLEER. CDR3 protein: CASSQGGREAYNEQFF. The CDR3 region has the DNA TGCGCCAGCAGCCAAGGGGGAAGAGAAGCATACAATGAGCAGTTCTTC.

The table lists this clonotype with many counts. CDR3 sequence reads: CASSEGWEQYF. The CDR3 nucleotides are TGTGCCAGCAGTGAAGGTTGGGAGCAGTACTTC. The genes are TRBV2 and TRBJ2-7, with D unresolved. The CDR3 has 11 residues. V was clipped by 1 base and J by 7 bases, with 5 bases between them. CDR1 is SNHLY and CDR2 is FYNNEI in the germline V gene.

V usage is TRBV27 and J usage is TRBJ2-3, with D hard to call. This CDR3 has 13 residues. Deletions cut 5 bases from V and 1 base from J, with 7 bases between. The germline gives CDR1 MNHEY, CDR2 SMNVEV (reference sequence). The CDR3 coding sequence is TGTGCCAGCAGTATCGTTGGCACAGATACGCAGTATTTT. As protein: CASSIVGTDTQYF.

V usage is TRBV21-1 and J usage is TRBJ2-7; the D call of TRBD1 is as the table states it, not checked on the DNA. TRBV21-1 is designated a pseudogene. The CDR3 contains 16 residues. CDR3 residues: CASGTLGKAGDNEQYF. The CDR3 region has the DNA TGTGCCAGCGGGACACTTGGGAAGGCAGGGGACAACGAGCAGTACTTC.

Comment on this clonotype: This may stem from a read error, because a much larger clone lies one nucleotide away. No conserved phenylalanine or tryptophan ends this CDR3, so it is likely a read error. The chain is built from TRBV5-1 and TRBJ2-3; 14 bases align to TRBD2. V lost 4 bases, J lost 2 bases, and 6 bases stayed unmatched. The germline V gene encodes CDR1 SGHRS and CDR2 YFSETQ. The CDR3 extends over 17 amino acids. CDR3 in amino acids: CASSPGLAGGLTDTQYL. The CDR3 coding sequence is TGCGCCAGCAGCCCCGGACTAGCGGGGGGCCTCACAGATACGCAGTATTTG.

This clonotype was counted between two and nine times. This chain uses TRBV20-1 with TRBJ2-7; TRBD2 matches at 11 bases. J lost 0 bases, V lost 5 bases, and 12 bases had no gene match. The CDR3 loop spans 17 amino acids. Germline V gene data show CDR1 as DFQATT and CDR2 as SNEGSKA (reference sequence). The CDR3 is CSAEGASGRPSSYEQYF. Written as DNA, the CDR3 is TGCAGTGCTGAAGGGGCTAGCGGGAGGCCTAGCTCCTACGAGCAGTACTTC.